This T cell receptor (beta chain) was found in a study of blood T cell repertoires in COVID-19. Study-wide context: From the United States, Italy and Spain came samples of acute and convalescent COVID-19.

V was clipped by 5 bases and J by 0 bases; unmatched bases: 2. The length of the CDR3 is 14 residues. Germline loops: CDR1 ENHRY, CDR2 SYGVKD. Sequencing was performed with immunoSEQ multiplex PCR; in TCRdb, only in-frame clones are kept and a portion is missing. The sample yields roughly 200,000 clones, 80% to 90% seen once. Enrolment of Seattle patients took place during active infection, and they were followed longitudinally. The specimen sequenced was peripheral blood. This receptor was taken from a woman aged 80 or over with COVID-19, enrolled during active disease. The V and J genes are TRBV10-3 and TRBJ2-3; TRBD2 matches 7 bases. The CDR3 here is CAISRSGSTDTQYF. For the CDR3, the DNA is TGTGCCATCAGTCGTAGCGGGAGCACAGATACGCAGTATTTT.